The 31 T cell receptor beta chains given below trace back to one sample, sequenced in a study of T cell repertoires in cytomegalovirus infection. Via MiXCR, TCRdb re-called the reads, giving one row per CDR3 protein. This sample carries about 890,000 distinct CDR3 sequences, approximately 31% of them seen once, and the ten largest clones take around 15%. No antigen has been identified for these receptors. Material: cultured CD8+ T cells from PBMCs, obtained from culture after CMV antigen stimulation. These receptors were obtained from a human donor in good health (CMV status not recorded). Some clones in this sample may be carry-over from other donors' samples.

The chain links TRBV7-9 to TRBJ2-7, with D unclear. CDR3 length equals 16 residues. The germline V and J ends were trimmed by 1 base and 2 bases, with 15 bases remaining between them. Germline V lookup: CDR1 SEHNR, CDR2 FQNEAQ (reference sequence). CDR3 residues: CASSLERAAATYEQYF. The CDR3, as DNA: TGTGCCAGCAGCTTAGAACGGGCAGCCGCTACCTACGAGCAGTACTTC.

Ten or more counts support this clonotype. The chain has TRBV4-1 and TRBJ1-1; the match to TRBD1 covers 8 bases. Germline V gene sequence: CDR1 MGHRA, CDR2 YSYEKL. The CDR3 sequence is 12 residues long. V lost 8 bases and J lost 5; bases outside the gene matches: 4. The CDR3 loop is CASRQGFTEAFF. The CDR3 DNA is TGCGCCAGCCGACAGGGGTTTACTGAAGCTTTCTTT.

The genes are TRBV7-9 and TRBJ2-5; D is possibly TRBD1 or TRBD2 (5 bases each). The length of the CDR3 is 11 residues. Deletions cut 6 bases from V and 12 bases from J, with 14 bases between. Germline CDR1 is SEHNR and CDR2 is FQNEAQ (reference sequence). CDR3: CASSRDPREYF. The CDR3 nucleotides read TGTGCCAGCAGTCGGGACCCCCGGGAGTACTTC.

This clonotype showed up just a few times. The genes are TRBV7-6 and TRBJ2-5, with 7 bases matching TRBD2. This CDR3 region has 15 residues. With 6 bases clipped from V and 1 base from J, the junction kept 8 bases outside the gene matches. Germline CDR1 is SGHVS and CDR2 is FNYEAQ. This CDR3 is CASSFGRGSQETQYF. The CDR3 coding sequence is TGTGCCAGCAGTTTTGGGCGGGGGAGCCAAGAGACCCAGTACTTC.

The rearrangement links TRBV2 to TRBJ1-5; D is perhaps TRBD1 (5 bases). The V end was cut by 10 bases, the J end by 2 bases, with 9 bases between. The germline V gene encodes CDR1 SNHLY and CDR2 FYNNEI. The CDR3 has 12 residues. CDR3 in amino acids: CATRGGNQPQHF. The CDR3 region has the DNA TGTGCCACACGGGGCGGCAATCAGCCCCAGCATTTT.

Only a few counts were recorded for this clonotype. The chain is built from TRBV20-1 and TRBJ1-3, with D maybe TRBD1 (5 bases). V was pared by 1 base and J by 0 bases, with 19 bases between. The CDR3 sequence is 18 residues long. Germline V CDR1 and CDR2: DFQATT, SNEGSKA (reference sequence). The DNA for the CDR3 is TGCAGTGCTAGAGGGCCTGAGGCAGGGAAAAGCTCTGGAAACACCATATATTTT. As protein: CSARGPEAGKSSGNTIYF.

This clonotype was counted only a few times. V usage is TRBV20-1 and J usage is TRBJ2-7; TRBD2 agrees at 7 bases. This CDR3 contains 14 residues. Looked up from germline, CDR1 is DFQATT and CDR2 is SNEGSKA (reference sequence). The CDR3 DNA is TGCAGCGCATTTGGGGGGGGGTACGACTACGAGCAGTACTTC. It specifies CSAFGGGYDYEQYF.

The J gene is TRBJ1-6, the V gene TRBV20-1; 9 nucleotides align to TRBD1. Germline CDR1 and CDR2: DFQATT and SNEGSKA (reference sequence). Trimming took 3 bases from V and 10 from J; bases not matched to a gene: 7. This CDR3 spans 14 amino acids. The CDR3 spells CSARTGQGKSPLHF. In DNA, the CDR3 is TGCAGTGCTAGGACGGGACAGGGAAAATCACCCCTCCACTTT.

This chain joins TRBV5-6 and TRBJ2-1, with a tentative D call TRBD2 (6 bases). Germline assignment: CDR1 SGHDT and CDR2 YYEEEE. Trimming stripped 5 bases from V and 0 bases from J, with 21 bases between. The CDR3 is made up of 18 amino acids. DNA for the CDR3: TGTGCCAGCAGTCGGGTCGACTTTGACGGGAGCTCCTACAATGAGCAGTTCTTC. The encoded protein is CASSRVDFDGSSYNEQFF.

The chain is built from TRBV6-2 or TRBV6-3 and TRBJ1-5; D is uncertain. The CDR3 extends over 16 amino acids. V dropped 0 bases and J dropped 3 bases, with 12 bases sitting between them. Germline V gene lookup returns CDR1 MNHEY and CDR2 SVGEGT. The CDR3 here is CASSYSDGDDNQPQHF. The CDR3 DNA reads as TGTGCCAGCAGTTACTCGGACGGGGATGACAATCAGCCCCAGCATTTT.

The V and J genes are TRBV19 and TRBJ2-7; 9 bases are shared with TRBD1. CDR3 length: 14 residues. The V and J ends lost 4 bases and 3 bases, in that order; junction bases with no gene match: 4. CDR1 LNHDA and CDR2 SQIVND come from the germline V gene (reference sequence). CDR3 sequence reads: CASSTGQGNYEQYF. Written as DNA, the CDR3 is TGTGCCAGTAGTACGGGACAGGGAAACTACGAGCAGTACTTC.

In this sample, this clonotype turned up many times. The J gene is TRBJ1-2, the V gene TRBV7-9; no definite D call. Germline CDR1 is SEHNR and CDR2 is FQNEAQ (reference sequence). The CDR3 extends over 12 amino acids. Between the trimmed V and J ends, which lost 5 bases and 7 bases, there was a span of 11 bases. The CDR3 loop is CASSPKEGGYTF. In nucleotides, the CDR3 is TGTGCCAGCAGCCCAAAAGAAGGTGGCTACACCTTC.

The DNA for the CDR3 is TGTGCCACCAGCAGAGATAGAATGGGACTGACCTACAATGAGCAGTTCTTC. Translation gives CATSRDRMGLTYNEQFF. The chain joins TRBV15 to TRBJ2-1, with a tentative D call TRBD2 (6 bases). Trimming left V 0 bases short and J 2 bases short, with 14 bases between. CDR1 LNHNV and CDR2 YYDKDF come from the germline V gene (reference sequence). The CDR3 sequence is 17 residues long.

This clonotype was detected only a few times. The chain uses TRBV7-9 and TRBJ2-1; D is possibly TRBD1 (6 bases). Trimming removed 6 bases at V and 9 bases at J, with 12 bases between. The CDR3 spans 12 residues. Germline CDR1 and CDR2: SEHNR and FQNEAQ (reference sequence). CDR3 amino acids: CASRNQGIEQFF. The DNA of the CDR3 is TGTGCCAGCAGGAATCAGGGGATTGAGCAGTTCTTC.

There are a few counts of this clonotype. This chain joins TRBV28 and TRBJ2-2; 9 bases agree with TRBD2. CDR1 is MDHEN and CDR2 is SYDVKM in the germline V gene. J gave up 0 bases and V 6 bases, and 2 bases lay outside the gene matches. The CDR3 covers 15 residues. Here the CDR3 DNA reads TGTGCCAGCAGGCGGGGGGGCTCGAACACCGGGGAGCTGTTTTTT. Encoded protein: CASRRGGSNTGELFF.

This clonotype was found a few times. The rearrangement joins TRBV4-1 to TRBJ2-2, with D perhaps TRBD1 (7 bases). The CDR3 totals 18 residues. V lost 1 base to trimming and J lost 4 bases, with 19 bases between them. CDR1 and CDR2 (germline): MGHRA, YSYEKL. CDR3: CASSQAHRGTAFTGELFF. CDR3 in DNA: TGCGCCAGCAGCCAAGCCCACCGGGGGACAGCTTTCACCGGGGAGCTGTTTTTT.

There are a few counts of this clonotype. The rearrangement joins TRBV19 to TRBJ1-2, with D possibly being TRBD1 (5 bases). The CDR3 length is 13 residues. Between the trimmed V and J ends, which lost 6 bases and 3 bases, there was a span of 11 bases. CDR1 is LNHDA and CDR2 is SQIVND in the germline V gene (reference sequence). CDR3 bases: TGTGCCAGTAGGGGACGGATCTACTATGGCTACACCTTC. Protein product: CASRGRIYYGYTF.

At least ten counts were recorded for this clonotype. The chain is built from TRBV12-3 or TRBV12-4 and TRBJ1-2, with no clear D. V dropped 5 bases and J dropped 1 base, with 14 bases sitting between them. The CDR3 is 15 amino acids. CDR3 amino acids: CASSGAGVDNYGYTF. The CDR3 coding sequence is TGTGCCAGCAGTGGCGCAGGCGTCGATAACTATGGCTACACCTTC.

This clonotype was recorded at least ten times. The chain recombines TRBV7-2 with TRBJ1-2; 7 bases agree with TRBD1. With 3 bases clipped from V and 2 bases from J, the junction kept 6 bases outside the gene matches. Germline V gives CDR1 SGHTA, CDR2 FQGNSA. There are 15 residues in the CDR3. The CDR3: CASSFPGQRNYGYTF. The CDR3 DNA sequence: TGTGCCAGCAGCTTCCCGGGACAGAGAAACTATGGCTACACCTTC.

This clonotype turned up a few times. The chain carries TRBV6-1 and TRBJ2-3; 8 nucleotides align to TRBD2. Trimming at V came to 6 bases and at J to 0 bases, leaving 17 bases not matched to a gene. Germline lookup yields CDR1 MNHNS and CDR2 SASEGT. This CDR3 region has 19 residues. CDR3 nucleotide sequence: TGTGCCAGCAGCTACGGGGTCCTAGCGGGTACCCATAGCACAGATACGCAGTATTTT. Translated: CASSYGVLAGTHSTDTQYF.

The chain joins TRBV28 to TRBJ1-2, with a tentative D call TRBD1 (5 bases). CDR1 is MDHEN, CDR2 SYDVKM, per germline. The CDR3 totals 17 residues. Trimming took 5 bases from V and 8 from J, leaving 27 bases between them. In DNA, the CDR3 is TGTGCCAGCAGTCTTAGCGGGACCCCTGGAGGGGACGAGGGCTACACCTTC. It specifies CASSLSGTPGGDEGYTF.

This clonotype was detected a few times. CDR3 sequence: CSVRQDTEAFF. For the CDR3, the DNA is TGCAGCGTTCGTCAGGACACTGAAGCTTTCTTT. The V call is TRBV29-1, the J call TRBJ1-1; no clear D gene. The germline CDR1 and CDR2 sequences are SQVTM and ANQGSEA. This CDR3 has 11 residues. V shed 5 bases and J shed 3 bases, with 7 bases lying between them.

This clonotype showed up many times. CDR3 sequence reads: CASSLTGGTQYF. CDR3 sequence (DNA): TGTGCCAGCAGCCTAACAGGGGGTACGCAGTATTTT. The V call is TRBV7-2, the J call TRBJ2-3; 8 bases match TRBD1. Per the germline V gene, CDR1 is SGHTA and CDR2 is FQGNSA. This CDR3 region has 12 residues. V lost 5 bases and J lost 8; bases outside the gene matches: 3.

This clonotype has only a few counts. The CDR3, as DNA: TGTGCCAGCAGCGAAAAGGGACGGCGTAATTCACCCCTCCACTTT. It encodes CASSEKGRRNSPLHF. J is TRBJ1-6 and V is TRBV5-4; D is possibly TRBD1 (5 bases). The V gene lost 4 bases and the J gene lost 6 bases, with 14 bases spanning the gap. The germline CDR1 and CDR2 sequences are SGHNT and YYREEE (reference sequence). The CDR3 extends over 15 amino acids.

In its sample, this clonotype was seen a few times. This rearrangement joins TRBV4-2 to TRBJ2-5; D is perhaps TRBD2 (7 bases). CDR1 is LGHNA, CDR2 YNFKEQ, per germline. V lost 1 base and J lost 2, with 11 bases in between. This CDR3 is built from 15 residues. The CDR3 here is CASSQGGGPQETQYF. The DNA of the CDR3 is TGTGCCAGCAGCCAAGGGGGGGGCCCGCAAGAGACCCAGTACTTC.

The rearrangement links TRBV13 to TRBJ2-3; D remains ambiguous. This CDR3 region has 16 residues. V was clipped by 5 bases and J by 0 bases, with 15 bases between them. CDR1 PRHDT and CDR2 FYEKMQ come from the germline V gene (reference sequence). CDR3 nucleotide sequence: TGTGCCAGCAGCGACCCGCTAAGGGCTAGCACAGATACGCAGTATTTT. As protein: CASSDPLRASTDTQYF.

The chain uses TRBV7-9 and TRBJ1-4; a possible D gene is TRBD1 (6 bases). V was shortened by 1 base and J by 6 bases, with 21 bases between the two germline ends. CDR3 length: 18 residues. Germline lookup yields CDR1 SEHNR and CDR2 FQNEAQ (reference sequence). The chain's CDR3 is CASSLGVRLDSPYEKLFF. CDR3 nucleotides: TGTGCCAGCAGCTTAGGCGTGCGATTGGACAGCCCTTATGAAAAACTGTTTTTT.

The chain uses TRBV19 and TRBJ1-1; tentative D call: TRBD1 (5 bases). Germline lookup yields CDR1 LNHDA and CDR2 SQIVND (reference sequence). This CDR3 is built from 15 residues. Trimming shortened V by 6 bases and J by 4 bases, and 18 bases separated the two germline ends. CDR3 sequence reads: CASSRRGPPVTEAFF. The CDR3 DNA follows: TGTGCCAGTAGCAGGAGGGGCCCCCCGGTCACTGAAGCTTTCTTT. The full variable domain, rest sourced from reference TRBV19 and TRBJ1-1, is DGGITQSPKYLFRKEGQNVTLSCEQNLNHDAMYWYRQDPGQGLRLIYYSQIVNDFQKGDIAEGYSVSREKKESFPLTVTSAQKNPTAFYLCASSRRGPPVTEAFFGQGTRLTVV.

The sample holds a few counts of this clonotype. This sequence joins TRBV20-1 and TRBJ2-4; D is unclear. This CDR3 has 16 residues. V gave up 1 base and J gave up 6 bases, with 19 bases separating them. Germline lookup yields CDR1 DFQATT and CDR2 SNEGSKA (reference sequence). The CDR3 DNA is TGCAGTGCTAGAGTATCGAGTTCTACAGAGCTAAACATTCAGTACTTC. Protein product: CSARVSSSTELNIQYF.

This chain joins TRBV29-1 and TRBJ1-2, with 9 bases aligning to TRBD1. The CDR3 runs 19 residues. The germline V gene encodes CDR1 SQVTM and CDR2 ANQGSEA. The V and J ends lost 1 base and 2 bases, in that order; junction bases with no gene match: 17. CDR3 nucleotide sequence: TGCAGCGTTGAAGCGGGACAGGGAGAGGGCCACAATAAAAACTATGGCTACACCTTC. This encodes CSVEAGQGEGHNKNYGYTF.

This clonotype was found many times. DNA of the CDR3: TGTGCCAGCAGTCCAGTCCGGGAACTTTGGGCTGATACGCAGTATTTT. It specifies CASSPVRELWADTQYF. The chain is built from TRBV7-9 and TRBJ2-3; D is perhaps TRBD2 (5 bases). In germline, CDR1 is SEHNR, CDR2 FQNEAQ (reference sequence). V lost 6 bases and J 6 bases, leaving 22 bases between the germline ends. This CDR3 contains 16 residues.